This TCR beta chain emerged from a study of vaccination effects on CD4 cells after COVID-19. Profiling relied on immunoSEQ multiplex PCR, and the TCRdb table lists in-frame clones only, not all of them. The table shows 35,000 to 55,000 clones, with about 80% occurring only once. Regarding this clone: Its antigen is as yet unknown.

From germline, CDR1 is LGHNT and CDR2 FRNRAP. The CDR3 consists of 15 residues. Trimming took 1 base from V and 5 from J; bases not matched to a gene: 7. An approximately 10-day culture period preceded the isolation of CD4+ T cells. Confirmation by PCR established that the person had SARS-CoV-2 infection between March and December 2020. Vaccine administered to participants consisted of two doses of either BNT162b2 or mRNA-1273. The receptor comes from a human donor who had a prior SARS-CoV-2 infection. Sample: CD4+ T cells from PBMCs cultured without peptide, taken after COVID-19 vaccination. The rearrangement joins TRBV12-5 to TRBJ2-5, with 7 bases fitting TRBD2. The DNA for the CDR3 is TGTGCTAGTGGTTTGGGGATAGCGGGTGAGGAGACCCAGTACTTC. The encoded protein is CASGLGIAGEETQYF.